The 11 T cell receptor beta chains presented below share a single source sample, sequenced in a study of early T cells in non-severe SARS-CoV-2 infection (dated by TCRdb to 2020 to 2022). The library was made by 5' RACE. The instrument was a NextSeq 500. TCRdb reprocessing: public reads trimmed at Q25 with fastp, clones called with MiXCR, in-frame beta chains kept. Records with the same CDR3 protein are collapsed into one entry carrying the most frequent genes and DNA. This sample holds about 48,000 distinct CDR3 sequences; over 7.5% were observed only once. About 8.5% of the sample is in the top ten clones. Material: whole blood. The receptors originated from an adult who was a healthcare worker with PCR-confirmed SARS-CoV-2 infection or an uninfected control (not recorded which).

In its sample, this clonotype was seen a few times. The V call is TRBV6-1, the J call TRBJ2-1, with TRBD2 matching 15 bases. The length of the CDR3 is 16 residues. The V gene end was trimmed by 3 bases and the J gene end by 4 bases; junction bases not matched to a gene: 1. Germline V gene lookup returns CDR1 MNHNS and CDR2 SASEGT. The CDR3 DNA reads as TGTGCCAGCAGTGAGGGACTAGCGGGAGGTTACAATGAGCAGTTCTTC. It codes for CASSEGLAGGYNEQFF.

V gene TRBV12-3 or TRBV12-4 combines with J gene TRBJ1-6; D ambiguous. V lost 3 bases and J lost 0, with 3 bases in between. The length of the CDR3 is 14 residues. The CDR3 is CASSLDSYNSPLHF. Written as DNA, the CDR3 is TGTGCCAGCAGTTTGGACTCCTATAATTCACCCCTCCACTTT.

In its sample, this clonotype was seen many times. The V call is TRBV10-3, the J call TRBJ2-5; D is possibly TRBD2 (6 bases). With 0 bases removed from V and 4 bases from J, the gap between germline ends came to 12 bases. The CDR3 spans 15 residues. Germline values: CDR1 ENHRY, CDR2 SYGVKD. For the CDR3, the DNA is TGTGCCATCAGTGAGTCGGTCCAGGGAGGAGAGACCCAGTACTTC. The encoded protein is CAISESVQGGETQYF.

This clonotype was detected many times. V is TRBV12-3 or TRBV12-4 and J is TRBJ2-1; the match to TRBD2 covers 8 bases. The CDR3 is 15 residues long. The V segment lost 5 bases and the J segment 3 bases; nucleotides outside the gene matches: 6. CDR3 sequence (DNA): TGTGCCAGCAGTAGCGGGGCGGGAGGCTACAATGAGCAGTTCTTC. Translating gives CASSSGAGGYNEQFF.

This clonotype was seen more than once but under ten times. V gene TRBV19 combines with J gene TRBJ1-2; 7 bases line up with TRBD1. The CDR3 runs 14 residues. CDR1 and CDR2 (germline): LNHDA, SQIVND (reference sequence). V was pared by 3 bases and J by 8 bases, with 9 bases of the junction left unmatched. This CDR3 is CASSMGTATIGYTF. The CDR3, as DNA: TGTGCCAGTAGTATGGGGACAGCCACTATCGGCTACACCTTC.

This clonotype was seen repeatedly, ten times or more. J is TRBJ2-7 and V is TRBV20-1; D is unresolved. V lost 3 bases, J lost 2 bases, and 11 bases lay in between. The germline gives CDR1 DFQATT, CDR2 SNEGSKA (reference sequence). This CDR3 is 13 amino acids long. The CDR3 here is CSASGPNPYEQYF. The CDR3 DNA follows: TGCAGTGCTAGTGGGCCCAACCCCTACGAGCAGTACTTC.

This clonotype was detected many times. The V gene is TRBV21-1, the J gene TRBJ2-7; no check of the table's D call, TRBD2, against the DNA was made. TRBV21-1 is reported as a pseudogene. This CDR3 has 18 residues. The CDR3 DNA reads TGTGCCAGCATAAGGGCCCGGACACCGAGGAGAGGCTCCTACGAGCAGTACTTC. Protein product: CASIRARTPRRGSYEQYF.

The CDR3 DNA reads TGTGCCAGCAGCTTAGGCCTCCCGACTGTGACAGATACGCAGTATTTT. It is translated as CASSLGLPTVTDTQYF. The chain combines TRBV7-2 with TRBJ2-3; D not certain. Trimming pared 1 base from V and 3 bases from J, leaving 14 bases between. From germline, CDR1 is SGHTA and CDR2 FQGNSA. This CDR3 has 16 amino acids.

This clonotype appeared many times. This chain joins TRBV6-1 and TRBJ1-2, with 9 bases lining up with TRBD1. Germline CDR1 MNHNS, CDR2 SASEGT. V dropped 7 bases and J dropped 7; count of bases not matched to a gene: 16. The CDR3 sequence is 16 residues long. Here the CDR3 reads CASNPGQGLKFGGYTF. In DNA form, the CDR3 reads TGTGCCAGCAATCCCGGACAGGGGTTAAAGTTTGGTGGCTACACCTTC.

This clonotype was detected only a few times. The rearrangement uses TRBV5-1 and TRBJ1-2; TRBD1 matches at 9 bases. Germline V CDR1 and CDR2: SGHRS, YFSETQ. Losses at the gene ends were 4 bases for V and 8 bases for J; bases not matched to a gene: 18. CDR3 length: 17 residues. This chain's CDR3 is CASSLDPITGGVKGYTF. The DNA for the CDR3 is TGCGCCAGCAGCCTGGACCCGATCACAGGGGGCGTAAAAGGCTACACCTTC.

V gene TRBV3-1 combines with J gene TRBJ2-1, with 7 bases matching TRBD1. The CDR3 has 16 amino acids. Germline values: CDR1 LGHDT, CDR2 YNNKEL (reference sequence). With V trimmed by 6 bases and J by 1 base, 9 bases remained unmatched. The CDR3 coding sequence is TGTGCCAGCAGGCCTAGACAGGGTCGATCCTACAATGAGCAGTTCTTC. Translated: CASRPRQGRSYNEQFF.